This T cell receptor (beta chain) was identified in a study of CD4+ T cells in melanoma. Germline loops: CDR1 SGHRS, CDR2 YFSETQ. CDR3 length: 15 residues. V shed 4 bases and J 5 bases; nucleotides not matched to a gene: 6. Details on this clone: Its antigen remains unknown.

The assay was immunoSEQ multiplex PCR, and TCRdb's table has in-frame clones only and misses some. The top ten clones hold 5% to 5.5% of a sample with about 18,000 clones, approximately 84% of them seen once. General study points: Reportedly, melanoma neoantigen-specific CD4+ T cells showed varied differentiation states. A reported correlation linked neoantigen-specific CD4+ T cells to CD8+, macrophage and B cell function.

This TCR derives from a human donor with melanoma. The sample comprised cells from a culture (not recorded whether cultured in vitro). The chain links TRBV5-1 to TRBJ2-1; 10 bases are a match to TRBD2. DNA of the CDR3: TGCGCCAGCAGCGAACTAGCGGGGTCACACAATGAGCAGTTCTTC. Residues: CASSELAGSHNEQFF. Looking up the rest from reference TRBV5-1 and TRBJ2-1 gives the full variable domain: KAGVTQTPRYLIKTRGQQVTLSCSPISGHRSVSWYQQTPGQGLQFLFEYFSETQRNKGNFPGRFSGRQFSNSRSEMNVSTLELGDSALYLCASSELAGSHNEQFFGPGTRLTVL.